The 17 T cell receptor beta chains listed next were all sequenced from one sample in a study of regulatory T cells in long-lasting Graves disease. Arm-PCR of CDR3 regions and iRepertoire HTBI primers were used to build TCR beta libraries. TCRdb ran MiXCR on the multiplex PCR reads and lists one entry per CDR3 protein. Here the sample spans hundreds of thousands of distinct CDR3 sequences, roughly 14% being singletons. Sample time point: newly diagnosed GD, antithyroid drugs for less than 3 months. Preparation of the TCR library used RNA extracted from PBMCs. The same sample was also studied in work on T cells in Graves' hyperthyroidism and ophthalmopathy.

The sequencing here drew on peripheral blood mononuclear cells (PBMCs), taken at new diagnosis, from a patient treated with antithyroid drugs. These receptors all stem from a man aged 25 to 45 with Graves disease.

A word on this clonotype: Given a much more abundant clone one base away, this may be a read error. The V call is TRBV6-2 or TRBV6-3, the J call TRBJ1-2, with D possibly TRBD1 on 5 matching bases. CDR3 length: 14 amino acids. CDR1 and CDR2 from the germline V gene are MNHEY and SVGEGT. The DNA for the CDR3 is TGTGCCGGCAGTTACGGGCCAAGGGGCGATGGCTACACCTTC. It encodes CAGSYGPRGDGYTF.

This clonotype was seen ten or more times. The gene calls are TRBV29-1 and TRBJ2-7; D call uncertain. Germline-derived CDR1 and CDR2 are SQVTM and ANQGSEA. This CDR3 is 11 amino acids long. Trimming pared 3 bases from V and 6 bases from J, leaving 9 bases between. CDR3 region: CSVDRAGEQYF. In DNA, the CDR3 is TGCAGCGTTGACCGGGCCGGCGAGCAGTACTTC.

Concerning this clonotype itself: One end of the junction is discordant with germline, which a read error may explain. The chain employs TRBV12-3 or TRBV12-4 and TRBJ1-1, with D tentatively TRBD1 (5 bases). The CDR3 runs to 12 residues. CDR3 protein: CASGLGRGEAFF. CDR3 nucleotide sequence: TGTGCCAGCGGTTTAGGAAGGGGTGAAGCTTTCTTT.

This clonotype appeared a few times. The CDR3, as DNA: TGCGCCAGCAGTACCCCCCGACTAGCGGGAGGGAGGGCAGATACGCAGTATTTT. Translating gives CASSTPRLAGGRADTQYF. The chain employs TRBV10-2 and TRBJ2-3, with 14 bases identical to TRBD2. Germline CDR1 WSHSY, CDR2 SAAADI. The V gene end was trimmed by 5 bases and the J gene end by 4 bases; junction bases not matched to a gene: 11. The CDR3 is 18 residues long.

This sequence joins TRBV4-1 and TRBJ2-3; no definite D call. The CDR3 length is 15 residues. V was clipped by 1 base and J by 2 bases, with 10 bases between them. Germline-derived CDR1 and CDR2 are MGHRA and YSYEKL. In DNA form, the CDR3 reads TGCGCCAGCAGCCAAGCGACCCTGGTCACAGATACGCAGTATTTT. Translated: CASSQATLVTDTQYF.

This clonotype appeared a few times. The chain carries TRBV7-3 and TRBJ2-3; D ambiguous. The CDR3 contains 14 residues. The V gene lost 5 bases and the J gene lost 2 bases, with 11 bases spanning the gap. Germline values: CDR1 SGHTA, CDR2 FQGTGA. The CDR3 sequence: CASSPHPFTDTQYF. The CDR3 nucleotides are TGTGCCAGCAGCCCCCACCCGTTCACAGATACGCAGTATTTT.

The count of this clonotype is one. This clone may be a read error of a much larger clone one base away. The V and J genes are TRBV20-1 and TRBJ1-5, with D hard to call. V dropped 6 bases and J dropped 11 bases, with 26 bases sitting between them. The CDR3 sequence is 15 residues long. Germline CDR1 is DFQATT and CDR2 is SNEGSKA (reference sequence). CDR3 loop: CSASLQSPNERAQHF. CDR3 DNA: TGCAGTGCATCCCTGCAAAGTCCCAATGAGAGGGCCCAGCATTTT.

This clonotype was detected ten times or more. The chain combines TRBV7-2 with TRBJ2-3; 8 positions match TRBD2. The CDR3 contains 15 residues. J was trimmed by 11 bases and V by 5 bases; bases with no gene match: 15. Germline assignment: CDR1 SGHTA and CDR2 FQGNSA. The CDR3 is CASSLALAGGRGQYF. The CDR3 DNA sequence: TGTGCCAGCAGCCTCGCACTCGCGGGAGGTCGAGGGCAGTATTTT.

This clonotype was observed many times. The chain is built from TRBV20-1 and TRBJ2-3, with D perhaps TRBD1 (5 bases). CDR1 DFQATT and CDR2 SNEGSKA come from the germline V gene (reference sequence). The CDR3 runs 13 residues. The CDR3 region has the DNA TGCACTATCCTGGGGCGAGGCACAGATACGCAGTATTTT. This sequence encodes CTILGRGTDTQYF.

The chain couples TRBV7-2 to TRBJ2-1, with D unresolved. Looked up from germline, CDR1 is SGHTA and CDR2 is FQGNSA. The CDR3 is 16 residues long. Trimming shortened V by 5 bases and J by 0 bases, and 14 bases separated the two germline ends. Here the CDR3 DNA reads TGTGCCAGCAGCCCCAAACAGTGGAGCTCCTACAATGAGCAGTTCTTC. Its protein is CASSPKQWSSYNEQFF.

This clonotype has ten or more counts. This rearrangement joins TRBV11-2 to TRBJ1-1; D perhaps matches TRBD1 (5 bases). The germline V gene encodes CDR1 SGHAT and CDR2 FQNNGV. The CDR3 length is 13 residues. V lost 5 bases and J lost 1, with 8 bases in between. In DNA form, the CDR3 reads TGTGCCAGCAGCGGGGACTGGAACACTGAAGCTTTCTTT. This sequence encodes CASSGDWNTEAFF. Combining the CDR3 with reference TRBV11-2 and TRBJ1-1 gives the whole variable domain EAGVAQSPRYKIIEKRQSVAFWCNPISGHATLYWYQQILGQGPKLLIQFQNNGVVDDSQLPKDRFSAERLKGVDSTLKIQPAKLEDSAVYLCASSGDWNTEAFFGQGTRLTVV.

This clonotype was seen ten or more times. The chain recombines TRBV7-9 with TRBJ1-1; D unresolved. V lost 7 bases and J 1 base, leaving 13 bases between the germline ends. This CDR3 contains 14 residues. Per the germline V gene, CDR1 is SEHNR and CDR2 is FQNEAQ (reference sequence). CDR3 protein: CASTLPGGNTEAFF. In DNA, the CDR3 is TGTGCCAGCACCCTCCCCGGAGGGAACACTGAAGCTTTCTTT.

This clonotype was found many times. V and J are TRBV12-3 or TRBV12-4 and TRBJ1-2; D unresolved. Trimming stripped 1 base from V and 6 bases from J, with 6 bases between. CDR3 length: 12 amino acids. CDR3 sequence reads: CASSLEVDGYTF. CDR3 in DNA: TGTGCCAGCAGTTTAGAGGTGGATGGCTACACCTTC.

The chain uses TRBV5-6 and TRBJ1-5; no clear D gene. CDR1 is SGHDT and CDR2 is YYEEEE in the germline V gene. V was cut by 0 bases and J by 3 bases, with 16 bases left in between. The CDR3 spans 17 residues. The CDR3 DNA reads as TGTGCCAGCAGCTTGGGTTGGTCGGACGGACCCAATCAGCCCCAGCATTTT. It is translated as CASSLGWSDGPNQPQHF.

This chain uses TRBV19 with TRBJ2-6; D call uncertain. The CDR3 sequence is 16 residues long. Germline CDR1 and CDR2: LNHDA and SQIVND (reference sequence). V dropped 3 bases and J dropped 0 bases, with 9 bases sitting between them. Here the CDR3 reads CASSIGSLSGANVLTF. DNA for the CDR3: TGTGCCAGTAGTATTGGCAGTCTCTCTGGGGCCAACGTCCTGACTTTC.

This clonotype was observed a handful of times. The rearrangement links TRBV5-1 to TRBJ1-1; D might be TRBD1 (5 bases). The germline CDR1 and CDR2 sequences are SGHRS and YFSETQ. The CDR3 sequence is 14 residues long. The V end lost 4 bases, the J end lost 6 bases, and 16 bases lay between the germline ends. CDR3 in amino acids: CASSPGTPSPEAFF. The CDR3 bases are TGCGCCAGCAGCCCTGGGACGCCCTCGCCTGAAGCTTTCTTT.

At least ten counts were recorded for this clonotype. V is TRBV29-1 and J is TRBJ2-5, with 9 positions matching TRBD2. The V gene end was trimmed by 3 bases and the J gene end by 5 bases; junction bases not matched to a gene: 10. Germline V gene lookup returns CDR1 SQVTM and CDR2 ANQGSEA. The CDR3 consists of 15 residues. The DNA for the CDR3 is TGCAGCGTTGACCGAGTGGTAGCGGGAGCTGAGACCCAGTACTTC. Residues: CSVDRVVAGAETQYF.